The subject of this entry is one TCR beta chain. Its matching antigen is unknown. PCR was performed a second time for about 6 to 12 cycles using a sample-barcoded 5' primer and a J-beta primer mix. One entry per CDR3 protein, called by TCRdb with MiXCR from the 5' RACE reads. The profile shows about 780,000 distinct CDR3 sequences, 46% of them singletons. This record belongs to a study of blood T cells in healthy people across ages. Study results and limitations: The unsorted PBMCs prevented any conclusive comparison of naive versus antigen-experienced cells.

Germline CDR1 and CDR2: LNHNV and YYDKDF (reference sequence). The CDR3 contains 14 residues. The specimen sequenced was blood. This sequence originates from a man older than 75 in good health. This sequence joins TRBV15 and TRBJ2-1; tentatively, D is TRBD2 (6 bases). The DNA end lines up better with TRBJ2-7; the J call may be wrong. In nucleotides, the CDR3 is TGTGCCACCCAGAAGGGAGGTTCCTACAATGAGCAGTACTTC. This translates into CATQKGGSYNEQYF.